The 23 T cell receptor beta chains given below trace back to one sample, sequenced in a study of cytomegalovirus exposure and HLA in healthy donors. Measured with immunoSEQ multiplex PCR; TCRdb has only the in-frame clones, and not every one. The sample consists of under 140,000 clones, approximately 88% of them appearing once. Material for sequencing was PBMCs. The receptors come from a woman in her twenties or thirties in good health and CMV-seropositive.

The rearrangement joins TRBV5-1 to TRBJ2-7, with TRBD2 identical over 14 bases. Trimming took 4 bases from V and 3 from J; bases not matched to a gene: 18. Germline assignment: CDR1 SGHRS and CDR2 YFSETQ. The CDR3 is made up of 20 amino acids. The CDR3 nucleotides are TGCGCCAGCAGCCCTGATATACAGACTAGCGGGAGGGCCGGGCGCTACGAGCAGTACTTC. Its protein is CASSPDIQTSGRAGRYEQYF.

CDR3: CASSSRVDGANVLTF. The DNA for the CDR3 is TGTGCCAGCAGCTCCAGGGTCGATGGGGCCAACGTCCTGACTTTC. V gene TRBV5-4 combines with J gene TRBJ2-6; D may be TRBD1 (5 bases). V shed 3 bases and J shed 3 bases, with 10 bases lying between them. Germline values: CDR1 SGHNT, CDR2 YYREEE (reference sequence). The length of the CDR3 is 15 residues.

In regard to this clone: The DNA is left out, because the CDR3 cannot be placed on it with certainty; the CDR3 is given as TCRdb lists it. CDR3 region: CAWSVSGVRYGYTF. This rearrangement joins TRBV30 to TRBJ1-2; TRBD1, the D gene given by the table, was not confirmed from the DNA. The CDR3 adds up to 14 amino acids, both ends counted. Per germline, CDR1 GTSNPN and CDR2 SVGIG (reference sequence).

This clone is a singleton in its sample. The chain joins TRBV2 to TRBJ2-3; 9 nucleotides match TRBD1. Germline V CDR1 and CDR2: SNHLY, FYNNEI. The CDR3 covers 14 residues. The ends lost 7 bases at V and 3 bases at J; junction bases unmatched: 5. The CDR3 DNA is TGTGCCAGCAAACAGGGGGCGAATACAGATACGCAGTATTTT. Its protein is CASKQGANTDTQYF.

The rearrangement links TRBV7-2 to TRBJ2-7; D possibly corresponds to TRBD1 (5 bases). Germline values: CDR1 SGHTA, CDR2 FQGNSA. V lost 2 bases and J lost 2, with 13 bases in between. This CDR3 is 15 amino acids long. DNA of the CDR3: TGTGCCAGCAGCTTATTGACAGTTCCGACCTACGAGCAGTACTTC. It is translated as CASSLLTVPTYEQYF.

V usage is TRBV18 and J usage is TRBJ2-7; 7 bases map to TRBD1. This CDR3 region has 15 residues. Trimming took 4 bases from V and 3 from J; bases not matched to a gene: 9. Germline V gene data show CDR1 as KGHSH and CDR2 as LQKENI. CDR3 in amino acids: CASSQYPGQLYEQYF. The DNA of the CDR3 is TGTGCCAGCTCACAATATCCGGGACAGCTCTACGAGCAGTACTTC.

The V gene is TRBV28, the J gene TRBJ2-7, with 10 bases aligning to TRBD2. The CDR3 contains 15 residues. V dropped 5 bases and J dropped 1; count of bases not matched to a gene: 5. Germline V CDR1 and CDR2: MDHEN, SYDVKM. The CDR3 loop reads CASSLRTSGSYEQYF. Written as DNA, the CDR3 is TGTGCCAGCAGTCTACGGACTAGCGGATCCTACGAGCAGTACTTC.

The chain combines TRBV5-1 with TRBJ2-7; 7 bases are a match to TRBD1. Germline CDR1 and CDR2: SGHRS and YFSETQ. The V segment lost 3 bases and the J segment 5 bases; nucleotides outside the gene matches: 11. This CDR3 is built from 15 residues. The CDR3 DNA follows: TGCGCCAGCAGCTCCGGGACAGCCGATCGGGACGAGCAGTACTTC. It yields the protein CASSSGTADRDEQYF.

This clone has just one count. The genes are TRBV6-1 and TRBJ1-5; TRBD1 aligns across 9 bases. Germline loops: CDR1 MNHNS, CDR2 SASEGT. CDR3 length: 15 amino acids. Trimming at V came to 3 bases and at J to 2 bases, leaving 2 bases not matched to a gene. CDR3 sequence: CASSEWDRGNQPQHF. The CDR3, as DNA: TGTGCCAGCAGTGAGTGGGACAGGGGCAATCAGCCCCAGCATTTT.

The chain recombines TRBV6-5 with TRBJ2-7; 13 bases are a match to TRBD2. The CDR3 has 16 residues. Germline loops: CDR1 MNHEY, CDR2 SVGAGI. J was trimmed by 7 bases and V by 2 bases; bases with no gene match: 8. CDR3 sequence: CASSYEWGLAGREQYF. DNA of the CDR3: TGTGCCAGCAGTTACGAGTGGGGACTAGCGGGGCGTGAGCAGTACTTC.

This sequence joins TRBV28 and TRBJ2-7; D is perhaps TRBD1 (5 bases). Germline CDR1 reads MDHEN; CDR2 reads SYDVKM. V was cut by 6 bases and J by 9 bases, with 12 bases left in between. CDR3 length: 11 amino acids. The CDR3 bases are TGTGCCAGCAGGGAAAACAGGTGGCAGTACTTC. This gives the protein CASRENRWQYF.

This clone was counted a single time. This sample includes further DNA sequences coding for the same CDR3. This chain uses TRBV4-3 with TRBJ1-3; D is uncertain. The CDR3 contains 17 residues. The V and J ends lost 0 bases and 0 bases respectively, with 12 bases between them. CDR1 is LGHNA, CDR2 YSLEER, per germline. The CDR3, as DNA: TGCGCCAGCAGCCAAGATCATCAAGGGAGCTCTGGAAACACCATATATTTT. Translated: CASSQDHQGSSGNTIYF.

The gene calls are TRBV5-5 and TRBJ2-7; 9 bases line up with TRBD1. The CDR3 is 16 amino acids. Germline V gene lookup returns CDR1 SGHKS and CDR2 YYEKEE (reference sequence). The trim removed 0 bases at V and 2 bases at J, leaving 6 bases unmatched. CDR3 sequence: CASSLGAGTGTYEQYF. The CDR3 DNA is TGTGCCAGCAGCTTGGGGGCCGGGACAGGGACCTACGAGCAGTACTTC.

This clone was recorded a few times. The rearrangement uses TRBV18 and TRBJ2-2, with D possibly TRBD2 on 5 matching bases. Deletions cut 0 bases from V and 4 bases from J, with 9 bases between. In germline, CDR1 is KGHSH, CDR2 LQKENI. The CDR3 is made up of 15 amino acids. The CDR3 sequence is CASSPPSRVTGELFF. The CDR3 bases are TGTGCCAGCTCACCACCGTCGAGGGTCACCGGGGAGCTGTTTTTT.

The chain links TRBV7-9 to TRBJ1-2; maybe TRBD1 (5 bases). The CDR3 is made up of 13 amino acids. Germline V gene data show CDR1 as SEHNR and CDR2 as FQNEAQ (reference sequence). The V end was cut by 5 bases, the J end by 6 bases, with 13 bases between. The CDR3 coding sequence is TGTGCCAGCAGCCGGGGGACTTTTGATGGCTACACCTTC. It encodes CASSRGTFDGYTF. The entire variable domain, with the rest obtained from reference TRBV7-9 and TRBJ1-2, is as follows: DTGVSQNPRHKITKRGQNVTFRCDPISEHNRLYWYRQTLGQGPEFLTYFQNEAQLEKSRLLSDRFSAERPKGSFSTLEIQRTEQGDSAMYLCASSRGTFDGYTFGSGTRLTVV.

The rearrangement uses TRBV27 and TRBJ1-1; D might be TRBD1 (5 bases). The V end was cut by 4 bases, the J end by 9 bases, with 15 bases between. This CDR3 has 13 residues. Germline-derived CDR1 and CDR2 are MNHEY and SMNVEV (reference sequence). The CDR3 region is CASSSDTTRKAFF. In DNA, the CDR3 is TGTGCCAGCAGTTCGGACACAACGAGGAAAGCTTTCTTT.

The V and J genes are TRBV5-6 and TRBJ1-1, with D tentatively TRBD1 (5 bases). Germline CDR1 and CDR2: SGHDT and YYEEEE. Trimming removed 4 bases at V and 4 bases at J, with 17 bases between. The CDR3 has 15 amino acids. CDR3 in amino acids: CASSPDTGGFTEAFF. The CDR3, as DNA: TGTGCCAGCAGCCCGGATACGGGGGGGTTCACTGAAGCTTTCTTT. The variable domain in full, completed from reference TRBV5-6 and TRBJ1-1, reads DAGVTQSPTHLIKTRGQQVTLRCSPKSGHDTVSWYQQALGQGPQFIFQYYEEEERQRGNFPDRFSGHQFPNYSSELNVNALLLGDSALYLCASSPDTGGFTEAFFGQGTRLTVV.

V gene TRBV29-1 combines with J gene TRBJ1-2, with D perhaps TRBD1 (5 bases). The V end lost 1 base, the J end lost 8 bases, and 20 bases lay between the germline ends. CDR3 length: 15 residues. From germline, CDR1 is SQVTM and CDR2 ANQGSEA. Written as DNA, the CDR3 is TGCAGCGTTGAAGGCCAGGGAGGGGTATCGGAAGGCTACACCTTC. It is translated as CSVEGQGGVSEGYTF.

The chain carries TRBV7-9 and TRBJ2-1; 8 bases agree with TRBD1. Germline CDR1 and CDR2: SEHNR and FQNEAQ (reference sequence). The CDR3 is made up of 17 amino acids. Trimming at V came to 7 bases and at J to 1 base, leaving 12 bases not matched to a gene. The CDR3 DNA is TGTGCCAGCACTAACAGGGGGGATTTGTTTTCCTACAATGAGCAGTTCTTC. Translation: CASTNRGDLFSYNEQFF. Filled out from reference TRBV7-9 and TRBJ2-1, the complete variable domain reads DTGVSQNPRHKITKRGQNVTFRCDPISEHNRLYWYRQTLGQGPEFLTYFQNEAQLEKSRLLSDRFSAERPKGSFSTLEIQRTEQGDSAMYLCASTNRGDLFSYNEQFFGPGTRLTVL.

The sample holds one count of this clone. The chain's CDR3 is CASSISGGAHEQYF. The CDR3 nucleotides read TGTGCCAGCAGCATTAGCGGGGGGGCCCACGAGCAGTACTTC. The chain uses TRBV5-6 and TRBJ2-7; 11 nucleotides match TRBD2. The CDR3 runs 14 residues. CDR1 SGHDT and CDR2 YYEEEE come from the germline V gene. J lost 5 bases, V lost 4 bases, and 5 bases had no gene match. Based on the CDR3 plus reference TRBV5-6 and TRBJ2-7, the full variable domain is DAGVTQSPTHLIKTRGQQVTLRCSPKSGHDTVSWYQQALGQGPQFIFQYYEEEERQRGNFPDRFSGHQFPNYSSELNVNALLLGDSALYLCASSISGGAHEQYFGPGTRLTVT.

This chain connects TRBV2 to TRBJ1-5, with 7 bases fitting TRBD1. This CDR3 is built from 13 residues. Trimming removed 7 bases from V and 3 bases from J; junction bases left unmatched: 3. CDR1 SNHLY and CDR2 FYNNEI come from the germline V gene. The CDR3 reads CASMGTANQPQHF. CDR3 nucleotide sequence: TGTGCCAGCATGGGGACAGCCAATCAGCCCCAGCATTTT. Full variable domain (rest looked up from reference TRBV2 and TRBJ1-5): EPEVTQTPSHQVTQMGQEVILRCVPISNHLYFYWYRQILGQKVEFLVSFYNNEISEKSEIFDDQFSVERPDGSNFTLKIRSTKLEDSAMYFCASMGTANQPQHFGDGTRLSIL.

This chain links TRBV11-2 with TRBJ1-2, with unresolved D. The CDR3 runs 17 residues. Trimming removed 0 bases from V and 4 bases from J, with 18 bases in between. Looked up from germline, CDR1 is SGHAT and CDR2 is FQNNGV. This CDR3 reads CASSLDGEVMGSYGYTF. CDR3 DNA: TGTGCCAGCAGCTTAGACGGGGAAGTGATGGGAAGCTATGGCTACACCTTC.

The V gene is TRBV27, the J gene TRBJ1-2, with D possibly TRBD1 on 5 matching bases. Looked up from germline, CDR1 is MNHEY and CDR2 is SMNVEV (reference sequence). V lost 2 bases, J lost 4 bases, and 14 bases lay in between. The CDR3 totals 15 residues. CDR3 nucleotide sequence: TGTGCCAGCAGTTTAGTAGGCCGCGGGGGCTATGGCTACACCTTC. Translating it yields CASSLVGRGGYGYTF.